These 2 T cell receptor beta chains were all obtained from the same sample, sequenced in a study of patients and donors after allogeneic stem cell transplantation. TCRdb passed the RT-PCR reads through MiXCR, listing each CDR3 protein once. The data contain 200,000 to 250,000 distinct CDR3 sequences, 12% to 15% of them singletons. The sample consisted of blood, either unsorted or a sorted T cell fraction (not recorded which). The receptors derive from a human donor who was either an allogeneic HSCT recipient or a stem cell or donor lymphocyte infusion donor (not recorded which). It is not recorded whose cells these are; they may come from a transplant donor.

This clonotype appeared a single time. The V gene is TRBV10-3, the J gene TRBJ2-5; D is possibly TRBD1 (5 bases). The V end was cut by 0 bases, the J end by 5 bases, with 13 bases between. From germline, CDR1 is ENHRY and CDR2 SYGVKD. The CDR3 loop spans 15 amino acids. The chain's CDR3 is CAISESGRVWETQYF. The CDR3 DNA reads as TGTGCCATCAGTGAGTCGGGCAGGGTCTGGGAGACCCAGTACTTC.

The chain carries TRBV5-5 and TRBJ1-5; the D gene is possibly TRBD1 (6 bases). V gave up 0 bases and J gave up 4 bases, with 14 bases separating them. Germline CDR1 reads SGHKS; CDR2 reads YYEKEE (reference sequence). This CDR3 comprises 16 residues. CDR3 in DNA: TGTGCCAGCAGCTTGGATGGGGGGCTAGCAAATCAGCCCCAGCATTTT. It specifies CASSLDGGLANQPQHF.